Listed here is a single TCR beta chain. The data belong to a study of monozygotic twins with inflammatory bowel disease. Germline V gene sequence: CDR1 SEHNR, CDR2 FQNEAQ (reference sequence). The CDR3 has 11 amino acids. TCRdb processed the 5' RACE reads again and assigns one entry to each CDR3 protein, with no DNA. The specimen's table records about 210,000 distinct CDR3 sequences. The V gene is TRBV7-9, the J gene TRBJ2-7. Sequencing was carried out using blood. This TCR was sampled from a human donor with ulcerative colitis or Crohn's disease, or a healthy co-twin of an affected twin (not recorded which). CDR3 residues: CASSLGLEQYF.